This T cell receptor beta chain was retrieved from a study of post-analysis software for immune sequencing data. Study as a whole: The study covered relapsing-remitting, secondary progressive and progressive-relapsing courses of multiple sclerosis.

Whole-study results and caveats: TRBV5-6, TRBV5-1 and TRBV20-1 were among roughly five TRBV segments more frequent in patients than controls. For normalized Chao1 diversity, multiple sclerosis patients scored significantly lower than controls did.

Every TCR beta cDNA library bore unique molecular identifiers. TCRdb itself ran the PCR reads through MiXCR, one entry per CDR3 protein. The data hold almost 700,000 distinct CDR3 sequences, with approximately 59% observed a single time. This CDR3 has 18 amino acids. Per the germline V gene, CDR1 is SGHTA and CDR2 is FQGNSA. This clonotype has only one observation. What it recognizes is unknown. Sequenced: blood. The TCR sequence derives from a girl under 10 years old with multiple sclerosis. J is TRBJ2-5 and V is TRBV7-2; TRBD2 aligns across 7 bases. The end of the DNA is better explained by TRBJ2-7, so the J call may be wrong. The CDR3 region has the DNA TGTGCCAGCAGCTTAGTCGGTGGGGCTAGCGGTCCCCCCTACGAGCAGTACTTC. Protein product: CASSLVGGASGPPYEQYF.